This T cell receptor (beta chain) was obtained from a study of T cells after yellow fever vaccination. This clonotype was found many times. TCRdb re-analysed the 5' RACE reads in MiXCR, keeping a single row per CDR3 protein. Among a few hundred thousand distinct CDR3 sequences listed, 6.2% were seen once. The length of the CDR3 is 12 residues. Germline V lookup: CDR1 SQVTM, CDR2 ANQGSEA. V is TRBV29-1 and J is TRBJ2-7, with D perhaps matching TRBD1 (6 bases). Material: PBMCs, obtained 5 days after the yellow fever booster vaccination. This receptor was obtained from a man aged 25-45 years who received the YFV17D yellow fever vaccine. CDR3 residues: CTTMGADHEQYF. In DNA form, the CDR3 reads TGCACCACGATGGGGGCAGACCACGAGCAGTACTTC.